The 3 T cell receptor beta chains reported below all come from one sample, sequenced in a study of T cells after yellow fever vaccination (dated by TCRdb to between 2018 and 2020). The treatment or condition label, read with the paper, signifies: live attenuated yellow fever vaccine strain. Libraries were constructed by 5' RACE. The instrument given in TCRdb is Illumina HiSeq 2500. TCRdb reworked the public reads: Q25 trimming with fastp, MiXCR clone assembly, productive beta chains retained. Rows are combined by CDR3 protein, so each entry shows the most common genes and DNA. The sample yields about 170,000 distinct CDR3 sequences; approximately 6.2% were counted once. The ten largest clones represent roughly 3% of the sample. The material sequenced was CD4+ T cells sorted from PBMCs, taken on the day of the first yellow fever vaccination. Every receptor here comes from a man between 18 and 29 years old who received the YFV17D yellow fever vaccine.

This chain's CDR3 is CASRLNQETQYF. As DNA, the CDR3 is TGTGCCAGCAGACTAAACCAAGAGACCCAGTACTTC. The chain couples TRBV6-2 or TRBV6-3 to TRBJ2-5, with D hard to call. Looked up from germline, CDR1 is MNHEY and CDR2 is SVGEGT. Trimming took off 6 bases at V and 0 bases at J, with 5 bases between the two ends. This CDR3 contains 12 residues.

The chain combines TRBV5-1 with TRBJ2-1, with 9 bases identical to TRBD2. J lost 7 bases, V lost 0 bases, and 11 bases had no gene match. Germline-derived CDR1 and CDR2 are SGHRS and YFSETQ. The CDR3 runs to 17 residues. Here the CDR3 DNA reads TGCGCCAGCAGCTTGGCGCGGGGGGGGTCGTTGGGGAATGAGCAGTTCTTC. Translated, it gives CASSLARGGSLGNEQFF.

This chain joins TRBV4-3 and TRBJ1-2; D remains ambiguous. Germline V CDR1 and CDR2: LGHNA, YSLEER. Trimming took off 0 bases at V and 10 bases at J, with 12 bases between the two ends. The CDR3 is 13 residues long. The CDR3, as DNA: TGCGCCAGCAGCCAAGATCCCGCCTCTGCCTACACCTTC. It specifies CASSQDPASAYTF.